The entry below gives a single T cell receptor beta chain sequence along with its context. This sample is drawn from a study of blood T cell repertoires in COVID-19. At the level of the study: The United States, Italy and Spain were the sources of the acute and convalescent COVID-19 samples. T cells, B-cell-depleted T cells, or PBMCs supplied cDNA or gDNA.

As originally analysed: Cell counts per sample came from amplifying reference gene primers. Data came from immunoSEQ multiplex PCR; TCRdb stores just in-frame clones and leaves some out. V, J and clone size are taken as reported in that table, and D and trimming were inferred from the DNA itself. This sample has approximately 92,000 clones, with about two thirds found just once. Trimming cost V 1 base and J 5 bases, with 11 bases left between them. Germline-derived CDR1 and CDR2 are MGHRA and YSYEKL. CDR3 length: 15 amino acids. Sequenced material: peripheral blood. This sequence was found in a woman aged 60-75 years in a cohort sampled during active or convalescent COVID-19. V gene TRBV4-1 combines with J gene TRBJ2-2; no clear D. The CDR3 is CASSQGQARTGELFF. The CDR3 DNA is TGCGCCAGCAGCCAAGGACAAGCCCGGACCGGGGAGCTGTTTTTT.